The clone carrying this T cell receptor beta chain was picked up a small number of times. This CDR3 has 17 amino acids. Losses at the gene ends were 4 bases for V and 2 bases for J; bases not matched to a gene: 10. Germline V gene sequence: CDR1 LGHNA, CDR2 YNFKEQ. These data belong to a study of blood T cell repertoires in COVID-19. Produced via immunoSEQ multiplex PCR; TCRdb's table is partial and in-frame only. The sample consists of more than 200,000 clones, just over 85% of them appearing once. Material: peripheral blood. The TCR originated in an elderly man with acute or convalescent COVID-19. The chain links TRBV4-2 to TRBJ2-5; 10 bases agree with TRBD2. The CDR3 DNA follows: TGTGCCAGCAGCCTTAACGACGGAGCGGGGGGGCAAGAGACCCAGTACTTC. Protein sequence: CASSLNDGAGGQETQYF.